The 18 T cell receptor beta chains below were found in one sample sequenced in a study of technical replicates of blood from several donors. Repertoires were generated with immunoSEQ multiplex PCR, while TCRdb's copy carries only in-frame clones and drops some. The sample carries over 50,000 clones, about 86% recorded once. Input material: PBMCs. Every receptor here comes from a human donor in good health. Some clones in this sample may be carry-over from other donors' samples.

This clone was counted between two and nine times. V and J are TRBV5-1 and TRBJ2-1; 10 nucleotides align to TRBD2. The ends lost 3 bases at V and 3 bases at J; junction bases unmatched: 3. CDR1 SGHRS and CDR2 YFSETQ come from the germline V gene. The CDR3 contains 15 residues. For the CDR3, the DNA is TGCGCCAGCAGCTCCGGGACTAGCGTCTACAATGAGCAGTTCTTC. Its protein product is CASSSGTSVYNEQFF.

V is TRBV10-3 and J is TRBJ1-4; no clear D. The V end was cut by 6 bases, the J end by 0 bases, with 11 bases between. From germline, CDR1 is ENHRY and CDR2 SYGVKD. This CDR3 has 15 amino acids. The CDR3 bases are TGTGCCATCAGCGAACACGGGACAACTAATGAAAAACTGTTTTTT. It translates to CAISEHGTTNEKLFF.

The chain links TRBV2 to TRBJ1-1; no firm D call. Germline CDR1 reads SNHLY; CDR2 reads FYNNEI. The CDR3 loop spans 14 amino acids. Trimming pared 4 bases from V and 11 bases from J, leaving 20 bases between. The CDR3 loop is CASSGAVGGGSAFF. DNA of the CDR3: TGTGCCAGCAGTGGAGCCGTAGGAGGAGGGTCTGCTTTCTTT.

V is TRBV29-1 and J is TRBJ1-2, with TRBD1 as a possible D gene (5 bases). This CDR3 has 12 residues. The germline gives CDR1 SQVTM, CDR2 ANQGSEA. V was shortened by 4 bases and J by 8 bases, with 14 bases between the two germline ends. CDR3 amino acids: CSVVGHHLGYTF. The DNA of the CDR3 is TGCAGCGTTGTAGGACACCATTTGGGCTACACCTTC.

The chain couples TRBV19 to TRBJ2-5; TRBD1 matches at 7 bases. The CDR3 totals 13 residues. Germline CDR1 reads LNHDA; CDR2 reads SQIVND (reference sequence). The V gene end was trimmed by 3 bases and the J gene end by 9 bases; junction bases not matched to a gene: 7. CDR3 sequence reads: CASSMGQFGAQYF. CDR3 coding DNA: TGTGCCAGTAGTATGGGACAGTTTGGGGCCCAGTACTTC.

This clone has more than one count but fewer than ten. This chain links TRBV7-3 with TRBJ2-1; 9 bases line up with TRBD2. The germline V gene has CDR1 SGHTA and CDR2 FQGTGA. Trimming at V came to 4 bases and at J to 8 bases, leaving 9 bases not matched to a gene. The CDR3 covers 15 residues. As DNA, the CDR3 is TGTGCCAGCAGCTCAACGGGACTAGCAGGCTATGAGCAGTTCTTC. This gives the protein CASSSTGLAGYEQFF.

The chain links TRBV6-6 to TRBJ2-1; 9 bases align to TRBD1. This CDR3 is built from 13 residues. The germline V gene has CDR1 MNHNY and CDR2 SVGAGI (reference sequence). After removal of 10 bases from V and 9 bases from J, the junction contained 10 bases not matched to a gene. CDR3: CATQFGQGTEQFF. CDR3 nucleotides: TGTGCCACCCAATTCGGACAGGGGACTGAGCAGTTCTTC.

V is TRBV19 and J is TRBJ1-1, with a weak D call TRBD1 (6 bases). Germline CDR1 and CDR2: LNHDA and SQIVND (reference sequence). The V end lost 9 bases, the J end lost 4 bases, and 15 bases lay between the germline ends. This CDR3 is built from 13 residues. DNA of the CDR3: TGTGCCAGCGTACAGGGATGGAGCACTGAAGCTTTCTTT. Its translation: CASVQGWSTEAFF.

The V call is TRBV10-3, the J call TRBJ1-5, with D possibly being TRBD1 (5 bases). Per the germline V gene, CDR1 is ENHRY and CDR2 is SYGVKD. This CDR3 is built from 15 residues. Trimming left V 3 bases short and J 5 bases short, with 14 bases between. CDR3 coding DNA: TGTGCCATCAGTGATCGCCAGGGAGGGGATCAGCCCCAGCATTTT. It translates to CAISDRQGGDQPQHF.

The genes are TRBV18 and TRBJ2-2; maybe TRBD2 (6 bases). V was pared by 2 bases and J by 5 bases, with 12 bases between. Germline V gene sequence: CDR1 KGHSH, CDR2 LQKENI. The CDR3 extends over 15 amino acids. CDR3 nucleotides: TGTGCCAGCTCACCAGTGGCGGGGCAAACCGGGGAGCTGTTTTTT. It codes for CASSPVAGQTGELFF.

The V call is TRBV12-2, the J call TRBJ2-6; the table's TRBD2 call for D was not verified on the DNA. TRBV12-2 is designated a pseudogene. The CDR3 is 18 residues long. DNA of the CDR3: TGTGCAAGTCGCTTAGTTCTAGCGGGGCACTCTGGGGCCAACGTCCTGACTTTC. Amino acids: CASRLVLAGHSGANVLTF.

This clone has only one observation. The V gene is TRBV4-2, the J gene TRBJ2-1, with a tentative D call TRBD2 (6 bases). This CDR3 comprises 16 residues. V was pared by 0 bases and J by 3 bases, with 12 bases between. Germline V gene data show CDR1 as LGHNA and CDR2 as YNFKEQ. Here the CDR3 reads CASSQDGGVNYNEQFF. CDR3 sequence (DNA): TGTGCCAGCAGCCAAGATGGAGGGGTAAACTACAATGAGCAGTTCTTC.

This clone occurred once. The V and J genes are TRBV5-6 and TRBJ2-5, with D perhaps matching TRBD1 (5 bases). CDR3 length: 14 residues. The V end lost 2 bases, the J end lost 2 bases, and 10 bases lay between the germline ends. Germline CDR1 SGHDT, CDR2 YYEEEE. CDR3 residues: CASSLWTPQETQYF. The CDR3 DNA is TGTGCCAGCAGCTTATGGACACCACAAGAGACCCAGTACTTC.

V and J are TRBV19 and TRBJ2-5; D might be TRBD1 (6 bases). V lost 4 bases and J 7 bases, leaving 16 bases between the germline ends. The CDR3 covers 14 residues. Germline loops: CDR1 LNHDA, CDR2 SQIVND (reference sequence). CDR3 sequence reads: CASSTTGSVVTQYF. CDR3 nucleotides: TGTGCCAGTAGTACGACAGGATCTGTAGTGACCCAGTACTTC.

The genes are TRBV5-4 and TRBJ2-7; perhaps TRBD2 as D (6 bases). Germline V gene lookup returns CDR1 SGHNT and CDR2 YYREEE (reference sequence). V was pared by 4 bases and J by 0 bases, with 11 bases between. The CDR3 covers 14 residues. In DNA, the CDR3 is TGTGCCAGCAGCAGCCGGGACTCCTCCTACGAGCAGTACTTC. Its translation: CASSSRDSSYEQYF.

The genes are TRBV5-4 and TRBJ2-3; 8 bases agree with TRBD2. J was trimmed by 6 bases and V by 4 bases; bases with no gene match: 16. Germline V lookup: CDR1 SGHNT, CDR2 YYREEE (reference sequence). There are 17 residues in the CDR3. This CDR3 is CASSPGLRTSHQDTQYF. The CDR3 bases are TGTGCCAGCAGCCCGGGACTTAGGACTAGCCATCAGGATACGCAGTATTTT.

The rearrangement joins TRBV29-1 to TRBJ2-1; the match to TRBD2 covers 7 bases. Per germline, CDR1 SQVTM and CDR2 ANQGSEA. The CDR3 totals 13 residues. V was pared by 6 bases and J by 8 bases, with 10 bases of the junction left unmatched. The CDR3 region has the DNA TGCAGCGTATCTGGGACTATCGGGTATGAGCAGTTCTTC. Translation: CSVSGTIGYEQFF.

The genes are TRBV6-4 and TRBJ1-2, with D hard to call. There are 16 residues in the CDR3. The germline V gene encodes CDR1 MRHNA and CDR2 SNTAGT. V lost 6 bases to trimming and J lost 7 bases, with 24 bases between them. The CDR3: CASSRTGMRSSGGYTF. The CDR3 DNA is TGTGCCAGCAGCCGTACGGGTATGAGGTCTTCGGGTGGCTACACCTTC.